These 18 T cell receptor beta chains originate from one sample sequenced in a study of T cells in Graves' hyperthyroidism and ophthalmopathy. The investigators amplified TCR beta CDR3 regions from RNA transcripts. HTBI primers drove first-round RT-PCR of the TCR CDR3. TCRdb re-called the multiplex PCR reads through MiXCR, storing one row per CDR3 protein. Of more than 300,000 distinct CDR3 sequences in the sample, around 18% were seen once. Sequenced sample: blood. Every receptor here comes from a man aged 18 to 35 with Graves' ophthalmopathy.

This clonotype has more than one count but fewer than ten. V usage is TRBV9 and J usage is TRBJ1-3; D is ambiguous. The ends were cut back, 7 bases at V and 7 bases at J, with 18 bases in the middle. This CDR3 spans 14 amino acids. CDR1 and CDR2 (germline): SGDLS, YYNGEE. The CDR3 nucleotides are TGTGCCAGCGACTCCGGGCCCTTAGGGAACACCATATATTTT. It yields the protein CASDSGPLGNTIYF.

The CDR3 is CASSLRLAGGNAEQFF. CDR3 DNA sequence: TGCGCCAGCAGCTTGCGGCTAGCGGGGGGAAACGCTGAGCAGTTCTTC. The chain couples TRBV5-1 to TRBJ2-1; 11 bases line up with TRBD2. Germline CDR1 and CDR2: SGHRS and YFSETQ. J gave up 9 bases and V 1 base, and 9 bases lay outside the gene matches. The CDR3 runs 16 residues.

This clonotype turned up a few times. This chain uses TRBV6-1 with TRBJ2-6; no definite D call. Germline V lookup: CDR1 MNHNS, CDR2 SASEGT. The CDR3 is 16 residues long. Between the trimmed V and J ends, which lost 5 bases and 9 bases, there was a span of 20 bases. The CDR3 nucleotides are TGTGCCAGCAGTTCCCCCTCGTTGGGAAGGGTCAACGTCCTGACTTTC. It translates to CASSSPSLGRVNVLTF.

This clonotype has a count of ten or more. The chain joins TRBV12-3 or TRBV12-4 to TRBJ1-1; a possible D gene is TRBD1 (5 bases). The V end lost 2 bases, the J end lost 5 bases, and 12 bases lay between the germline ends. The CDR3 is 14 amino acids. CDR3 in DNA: TGTGCCAGCAGTTTATCGGCAGGGCGTACTGAAGCTTTCTTT. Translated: CASSLSAGRTEAFF.

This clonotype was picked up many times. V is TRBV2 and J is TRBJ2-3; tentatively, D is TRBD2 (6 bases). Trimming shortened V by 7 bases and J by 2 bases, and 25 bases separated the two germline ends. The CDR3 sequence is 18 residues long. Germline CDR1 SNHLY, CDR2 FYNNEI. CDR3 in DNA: TGTGCCAGCATAAGCGGTCCTAATCCCGCGGGGTACACAGATACGCAGTATTTT. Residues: CASISGPNPAGYTDTQYF.

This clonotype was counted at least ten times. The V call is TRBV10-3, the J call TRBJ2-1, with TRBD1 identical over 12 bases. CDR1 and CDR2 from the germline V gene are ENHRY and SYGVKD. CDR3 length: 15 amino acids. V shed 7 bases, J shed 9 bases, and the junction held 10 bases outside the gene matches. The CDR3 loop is CAITEAGQGAFEQFF. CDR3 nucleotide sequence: TGTGCCATCACCGAAGCGGGACAGGGGGCGTTTGAGCAGTTCTTC.

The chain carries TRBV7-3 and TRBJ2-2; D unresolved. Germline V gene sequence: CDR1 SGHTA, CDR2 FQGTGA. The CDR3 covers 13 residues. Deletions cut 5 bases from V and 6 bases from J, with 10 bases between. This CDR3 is CASSLLYSGELFF. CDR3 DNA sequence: TGTGCCAGCAGCCTCCTTTACTCCGGGGAGCTGTTTTTT.

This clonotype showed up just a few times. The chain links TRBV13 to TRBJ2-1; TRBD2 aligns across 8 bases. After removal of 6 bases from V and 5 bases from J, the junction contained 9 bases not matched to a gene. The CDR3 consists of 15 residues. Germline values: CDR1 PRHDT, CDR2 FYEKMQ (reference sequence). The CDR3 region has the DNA TGTGCCAGCAGGCAAGGTACTAGCGGAGACAATGAGCAGTTCTTC. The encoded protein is CASRQGTSGDNEQFF.

This CDR3 is CSARVRENTGELFF. In DNA form, the CDR3 reads TGCAGTGCTAGAGTCAGGGAGAACACCGGGGAGCTGTTTTTT. This chain connects TRBV20-1 to TRBJ2-2, with D maybe TRBD1 (5 bases). The CDR3 has 14 amino acids. CDR1 is DFQATT, CDR2 SNEGSKA, per germline (reference sequence). Between the trimmed V and J ends, which lost 1 base and 1 base, there was a span of 7 bases.

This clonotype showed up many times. The chain's CDR3 is CASSPGGYVPEAFF. For the CDR3, the DNA is TGTGCCAGCAGTCCCGGAGGGTATGTCCCTGAAGCTTTCTTT. The chain joins TRBV28 to TRBJ1-1; D call uncertain. This CDR3 has 14 amino acids. Trimming left V 5 bases short and J 6 bases short, with 16 bases between. CDR1 is MDHEN and CDR2 is SYDVKM in the germline V gene.

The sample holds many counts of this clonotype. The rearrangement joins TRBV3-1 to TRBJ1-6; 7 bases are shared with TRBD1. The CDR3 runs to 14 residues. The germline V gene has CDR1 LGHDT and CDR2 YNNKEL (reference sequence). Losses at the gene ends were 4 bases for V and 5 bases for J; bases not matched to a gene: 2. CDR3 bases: TGTGCCAGCAGCCGGGGACAGCATAATTCACCCCTCCACTTT. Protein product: CASSRGQHNSPLHF.

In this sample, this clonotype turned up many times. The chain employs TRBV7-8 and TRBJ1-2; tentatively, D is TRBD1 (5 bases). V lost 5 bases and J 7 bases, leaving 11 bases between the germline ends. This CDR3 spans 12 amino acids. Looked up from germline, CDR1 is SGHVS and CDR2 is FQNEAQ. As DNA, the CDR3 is TGTGCCAGCAGCAGCGGGGGACTTGGCTACACCTTC. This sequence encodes CASSSGGLGYTF.

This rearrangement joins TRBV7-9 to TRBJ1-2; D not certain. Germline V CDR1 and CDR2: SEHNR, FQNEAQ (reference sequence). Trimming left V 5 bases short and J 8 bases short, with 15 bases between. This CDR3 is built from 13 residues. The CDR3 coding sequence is TGTGCCAGCAGCCCGATAGGGTCTGTAGGCTACACCTTC. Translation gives CASSPIGSVGYTF.

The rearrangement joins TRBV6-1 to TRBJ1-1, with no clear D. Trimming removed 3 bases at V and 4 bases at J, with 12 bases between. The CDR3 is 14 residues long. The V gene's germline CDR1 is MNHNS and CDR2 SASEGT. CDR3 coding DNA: TGTGCCAGCAGTGACGGGCCCCTCGGCACTGAAGCTTTCTTT. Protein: CASSDGPLGTEAFF.

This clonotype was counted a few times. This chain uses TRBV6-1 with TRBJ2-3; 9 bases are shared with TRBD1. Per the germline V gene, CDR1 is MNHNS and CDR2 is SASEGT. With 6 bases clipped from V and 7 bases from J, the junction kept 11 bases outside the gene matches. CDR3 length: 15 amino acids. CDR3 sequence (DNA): TGTGCCAGCAGCCGGACAGGGGAATCGGTATATACGCAGTATTTT. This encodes CASSRTGESVYTQYF.

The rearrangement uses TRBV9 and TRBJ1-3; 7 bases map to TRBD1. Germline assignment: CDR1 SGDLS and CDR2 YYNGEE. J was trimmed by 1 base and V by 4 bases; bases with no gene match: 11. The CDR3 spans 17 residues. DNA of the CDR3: TGTGCCAGCAGCCAAGGAGACAGGGCAGCTTCTGGAAACACCATATATTTT. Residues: CASSQGDRAASGNTIYF.

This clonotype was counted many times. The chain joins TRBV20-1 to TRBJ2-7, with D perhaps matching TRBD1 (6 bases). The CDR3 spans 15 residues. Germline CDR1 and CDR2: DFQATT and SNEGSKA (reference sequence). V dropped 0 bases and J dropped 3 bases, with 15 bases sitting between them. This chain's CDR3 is CSARDIRTDLYEQYF. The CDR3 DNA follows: TGCAGTGCTAGAGATATCCGGACAGACCTCTACGAGCAGTACTTC.

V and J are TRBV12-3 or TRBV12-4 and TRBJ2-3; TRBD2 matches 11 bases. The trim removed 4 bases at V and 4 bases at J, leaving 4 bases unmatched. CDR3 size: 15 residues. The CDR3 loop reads CASSYSGGGADTQYF. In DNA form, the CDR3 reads TGTGCCAGCAGTTATAGCGGGGGGGGCGCAGATACGCAGTATTTT.